This T cell receptor beta chain was found in a study of molecular identifiers for immune sequencing clone quantification. CDR1 and CDR2 (germline): MGHRA, YSYEKL. With 4 bases removed from V and 1 base from J, the gap between germline ends came to 18 bases. This CDR3 has 17 residues. This clonotype was picked up many times. TCRdb reprocessed the PCR reads with MiXCR, giving one entry per CDR3 protein. The data contain under 11,000 distinct CDR3 sequences, under 25% of them seen just once; the ten biggest clones take up 1.5%. The sequence was collected from a human donor in good health. Some libraries in this study had Jurkat cell RNA spiked in. Input material: naive CD8+ T cells from blood, with Jurkat cell RNA spiked in. Specified subset: FACS-sorted CD8+CD4-CCR7+CD45RA+ naive T cells. The rearrangement joins TRBV4-1 to TRBJ2-3; TRBD1 or TRBD2 may be the D gene (7 bases each). The CDR3 nucleotides are TGCGCCAGCAGCCCCAGGGGGGTCAGCGGGGGCACAGATACGCAGTATTTT. This gives the protein CASSPRGVSGGTDTQYF.